This T cell receptor beta chain was profiled in a study of Ad26.COV2.S vaccination and SARS-CoV-2 variants (dated by TCRdb to the early 2020s). A note on the overall study: Vaccine-arm donors were drawn from COV1001, a multicentre, randomized, double-blind, placebo-controlled phase I-IIa trial of Ad26.COV2.S in healthy adults. Ad26.COV2.S was administered intramuscularly at 5 x 10^10 or 1 x 10^11 viral particles, either as a single shot or as two shots given 56 days apart. The specificity and breadth of SARS-CoV-2-reactive T cell receptors after Ad26.COV2.S vaccination were assessed by TCRbeta repertoire sequencing. A total of around 32 samples were included in the TCR-sequenced set, comprising around 19 Ad26.COV2.S vaccine recipients, 5 placebo recipients and 8 SARS-CoV-2 convalescent individuals. Trial participants were randomized into five groups of five, in which low-dose or high-dose Ad26.COV2.S was given once or twice, or placebo was given on both occasions. Investigators did not know the trial group allocation while performing experiments and assessing outcomes.

V loses 1 base, J loses 4 bases, and the germline ends lie 6 bases apart. In the germline V gene (reference sequence), CDR1 corresponds to SEHNR and CDR2 to FQNEAQ. The CDR3 runs 13 amino acids, cysteine and phenylalanine included. The sequence is cut down to CDR3 DNA, 39 bases in frame from base 1. TCRbeta CDR3 regions were sequenced with the immunoSEQ Assay. After extraction, genomic DNA underwent amplification by bias-controlled multiplex PCR, followed by high-throughput sequencing. The published analysis was carried out like this. To quantify the absolute abundance of each unique TCRbeta CDR3 region, sequences were collapsed and filtered. T cell fraction was estimated by normalizing TCRbeta template counts to usable DNA, with usable DNA measured through amplification of reference genes found in all nucleated cells. Repertoire TCRs were annotated as SARS-CoV-2-specific by exact matching of V gene, CDR3 amino acid sequence and J gene to a known reactive TCR set. The reference SARS-CoV-2 TCR set was obtained from MIRA and was filtered for enrichment in COVID-19-positive ImmuneCODE repertoires, whereby public or cross-reactive TCRs were removed. Based on the MIRA antigens, annotated TCRs were further analysed at the level of specific ORF or position within ORF. Breadth was defined as annotated unique rearrangements over total unique productive rearrangements; depth was the summed frequency of those rearrangements. Two-sided Wilcoxon rank-sum tests were used to compare TCR breadth between groups. TCRdb holds this immuneACCESS table with in-frame rearrangements only. Some clones are missing; in checked studies, unresolved V genes explain under half, and the rest has no known cause. The V and J calls and clone size come from that table; D and trimming were worked out from the DNA. Within this sample are about 420,000 clones, with 88% of them counted one time only. Clones ranked in the top ten supply 3.5% to 4% of the sample.

Points on this clone: The specificity of this receptor is unknown. Per-base quality was not reported, and no clone a single base away is much larger than it.

The treatment or condition label for this specimen denotes: about 20 received Ad26.COV2.S at low or high dose, single or two shots; several received placebo; per-sample allocation not given. For vaccine and placebo recipients, the sequenced repertoires came from samples collected on day 63 after the first injection. In Cohort 1b, around 25 adults aged 18-55 years were enrolled at a single site in Boston, USA, between 29 July and 7 August 2020. Ad26.COV2.S was a replication-incompetent adenovirus type 26 vector expressing a prefusion-stabilized SARS-CoV-2 spike protein from the original Wuhan strain. What the work shows at the level of the full study, not this receptor alone: Vaccine and placebo recipients had comparable non-spike TCR breadth, which fits with the vaccine containing only spike. After vaccination, substantial breadth of spike-specific CD8+ and CD4+ T cell responses was reported. The study was not powered to compare responses between vaccine doses or regimens. It was noted by the authors that total T cell responses may have been underestimated by the TCR breadth and depth analyses. Spike-specific TCR breadth was higher in Ad26.COV2.S recipients than in placebo recipients (P = 0.0014).

Specimen: peripheral blood, collected in a trial of Ad26.COV2.S vaccine versus placebo. This clonotype was sampled from a person between 18 and 65 years old who received the Ad26.COV2.S COVID-19 vaccine or a placebo. This receptor chain uses TRBV7-9 and TRBJ2-3, with the D gene not clear enough to name. The CDR3 region reads CASSLESADTQYF. The DNA is as follows: TGTGCCAGCAGCTTAGAGAGCGCAGATACGCAGTATTTT.